The TCR beta chain described here comes from a study of PD-L1 blockade in urothelial cancer. Study-level information: About 85% of the roughly 29 patients comprised males who had bladder-origin urothelial cancer. After treatment start, blood was analyzed at 3 weeks (second dose) and at 6 weeks. Researchers found blood samples held a median of 141,255 T cells.

On this clone itself: Its antigen is still unknown.

Sample time point: peripheral blood 6 weeks after treatment start. The CDR3 is made up of 15 amino acids. Trimming left V 4 bases short and J 6 bases short, with 17 bases between. CDR1 SGHRS and CDR2 YFSETQ come from the germline V gene. The table came from immunoSEQ multiplex PCR; TCRdb's copy has only in-frame clones and leaves some out. The table shows about 38,000 clones, with 80% to 90% occurring only once. Overall study results and limits: Tumor-associated clones in the blood of durable-benefit patients grew more at 3 weeks.

The chain is built from TRBV5-1 and TRBJ1-5, with unresolved D. This receptor was identified in a man in his 60s with urothelial cancer. Sequenced material: PBMCs, taken around atezolizumab (anti-PD-L1) treatment. CDR3 sequence reads: CASSPGAIGSQPQHF. The CDR3, as DNA: TGCGCCAGCAGCCCAGGCGCAATCGGGAGTCAGCCCCAGCATTTT. Filled out from reference TRBV5-1 and TRBJ1-5, the complete variable domain reads KAGVTQTPRYLIKTRGQQVTLSCSPISGHRSVSWYQQTPGQGLQFLFEYFSETQRNKGNFPGRFSGRQFSNSRSEMNVSTLELGDSALYLCASSPGAIGSQPQHFGDGTRLSIL.